This TCR beta chain is drawn from a study of spatial heterogeneity in lung cancer. Study conclusions and caveats: In blood, ubiquitous expanded tumor TCRs appeared more at resection than follow-up.

CDR1 is MDHEN and CDR2 is SYDVKM in the germline V gene. After removal of 6 bases from V and 5 bases from J, the junction contained 13 bases not matched to a gene. This CDR3 is built from 16 residues. Time point of the sample: blood at routine non-recurrence follow-up after resection. Whole RNA from tumor, nontumor lung or frozen PBMC was sequenced unsorted. To note about this clonotype: What it binds is unknown.

Individually, TCR cDNA molecules were each labelled with a unique molecular identifier. In TCRdb, the 5' RACE reads were re-called with MiXCR into one record per CDR3 protein. The table lists around 110,000 distinct CDR3 sequences, approximately 12% of them singletons, with 16% in the top ten. The TCR comes from a male donor with early-stage non-small cell lung cancer. Sequencing was performed on PBMCs, taken at follow-up. The rearrangement joins TRBV28 to TRBJ1-2; 9 positions match TRBD1. CDR3 in amino acids: CASRVFKSGTGYGYTF. The CDR3, as DNA: TGTGCCAGCAGGGTCTTCAAATCCGGGACAGGGTATGGCTACACCTTC.